This TCR beta chain was identified in a study of T cells expressing NK-cell markers. Background on the study: Underlying the TCR beta repertoires were sorted CD3+CD56+NKG2C+, CD3+CD56+NKG2C- and CD3+CD56-NKG2C+ T cells. Of eight sequenced donors, seven were HCMV-seropositive and one HCMV-seronegative.

TCRdb re-called the 5' RACE reads and catalogs CDR3 proteins one per entry, DNA excluded. The table gives over 250,000 distinct CDR3 sequences; the top ten clones make up 4% to 5% of it. With respect to this clonotype: Its antigen is as yet unknown.

Whole-study results and caveats: Expanded clones of NKG2C+ T cells had an unclear HCMV specificity. NKG2C+ dominant clonotypes from 5 or 6 donors made up about 1.0-8% of CD8+ T cells.

Germline V gene sequence: CDR1 DFQATT, CDR2 SNEGSKA (reference sequence). This CDR3 comprises 16 residues. This clonotype originated in a woman between 18 and 70 years old in good health. The chain has TRBV20-1 and TRBJ1-2; absent DNA, TCRdb's TRBD1 call cannot be checked. The sample was blood T cells: a sorted CD56 or NKG2C T cell subset, CD4+ or CD8+ T cells, or bulk PBMC T cells (not recorded which). CDR3: CSASGNRADRNYGYTF.